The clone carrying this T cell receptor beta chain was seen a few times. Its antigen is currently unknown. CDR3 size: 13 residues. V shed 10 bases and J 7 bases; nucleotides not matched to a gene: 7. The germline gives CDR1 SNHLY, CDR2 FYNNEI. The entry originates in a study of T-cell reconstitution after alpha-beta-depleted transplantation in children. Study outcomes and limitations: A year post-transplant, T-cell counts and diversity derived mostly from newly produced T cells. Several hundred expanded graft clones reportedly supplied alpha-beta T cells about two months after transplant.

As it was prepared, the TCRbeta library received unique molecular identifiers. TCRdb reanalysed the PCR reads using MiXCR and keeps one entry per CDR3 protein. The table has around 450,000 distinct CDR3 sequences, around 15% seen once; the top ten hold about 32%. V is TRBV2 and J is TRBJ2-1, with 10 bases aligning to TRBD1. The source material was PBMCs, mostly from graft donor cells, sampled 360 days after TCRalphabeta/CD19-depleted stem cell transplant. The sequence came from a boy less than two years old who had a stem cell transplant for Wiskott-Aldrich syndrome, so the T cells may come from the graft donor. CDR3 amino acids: CATAGTGVNEQFF. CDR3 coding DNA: TGTGCCACCGCCGGGACAGGGGTAAATGAGCAGTTCTTC.